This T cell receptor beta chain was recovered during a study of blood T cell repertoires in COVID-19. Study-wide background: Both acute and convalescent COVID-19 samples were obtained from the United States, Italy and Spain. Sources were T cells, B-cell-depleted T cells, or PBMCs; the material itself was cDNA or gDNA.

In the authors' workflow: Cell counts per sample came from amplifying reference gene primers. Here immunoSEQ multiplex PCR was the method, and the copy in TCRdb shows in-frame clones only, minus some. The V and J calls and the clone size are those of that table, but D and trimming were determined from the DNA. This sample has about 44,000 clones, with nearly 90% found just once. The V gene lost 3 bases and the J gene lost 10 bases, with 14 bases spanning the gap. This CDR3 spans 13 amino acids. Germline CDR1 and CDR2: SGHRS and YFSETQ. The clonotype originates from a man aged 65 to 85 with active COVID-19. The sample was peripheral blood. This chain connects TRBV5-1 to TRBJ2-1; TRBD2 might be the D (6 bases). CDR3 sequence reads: CASSSEGLYEQFF. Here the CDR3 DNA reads TGCGCCAGCAGCTCGGAAGGACTATACGAGCAGTTCTTC. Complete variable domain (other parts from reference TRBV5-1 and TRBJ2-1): KAGVTQTPRYLIKTRGQQVTLSCSPISGHRSVSWYQQTPGQGLQFLFEYFSETQRNKGNFPGRFSGRQFSNSRSEMNVSTLELGDSALYLCASSSEGLYEQFFGPGTRLTVL.